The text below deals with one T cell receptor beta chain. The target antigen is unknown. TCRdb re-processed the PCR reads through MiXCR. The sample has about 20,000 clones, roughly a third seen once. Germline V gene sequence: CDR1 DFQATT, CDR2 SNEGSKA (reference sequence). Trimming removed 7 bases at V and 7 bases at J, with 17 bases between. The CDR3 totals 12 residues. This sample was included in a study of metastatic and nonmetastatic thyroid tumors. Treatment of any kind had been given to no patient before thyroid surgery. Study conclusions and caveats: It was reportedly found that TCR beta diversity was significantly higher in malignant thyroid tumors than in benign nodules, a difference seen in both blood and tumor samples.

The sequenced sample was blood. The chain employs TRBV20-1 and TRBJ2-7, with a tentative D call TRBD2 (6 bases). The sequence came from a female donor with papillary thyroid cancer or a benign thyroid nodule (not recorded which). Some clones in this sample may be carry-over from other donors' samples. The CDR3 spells CSGWMAGNEQYF. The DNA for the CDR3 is TGCAGTGGATGGATGGCGGGAAATGAGCAGTACTTC.